This T cell receptor beta chain was identified during a study of cytomegalovirus exposure and HLA in healthy donors. V was shortened by 2 bases and J by 1 base, with 18 bases between the two germline ends. CDR1 is GTSNPN, CDR2 SVGIG, per germline (reference sequence). This CDR3 region has 16 residues. The PCR used 60 Vbeta and 13 Jbeta primers. The protocol was immunoSEQ multiplex PCR, while the TCRdb copy is restricted to in-frame clones and leaves out a portion. The sample consists of approximately 150,000 clones, 65% to 70% of them appearing once. The receptor's source is a young woman in good health and CMV-seropositive. The V gene is TRBV30, the J gene TRBJ2-7; a possible D gene is TRBD1 (6 bases). The sample taken for sequencing was PBMCs. Here the CDR3 reads CAWSTGPTPKSYEQYF. The DNA of the CDR3 is TGTGCCTGGAGTACAGGGCCCACCCCAAAATCCTACGAGCAGTACTTC.